This T cell receptor beta chain was recorded in a study of cytomegalovirus exposure and HLA in healthy donors. Overall study: The same platform used for the roughly 650 first-cohort repertoires was also used for the roughly 120 validation repertoires, as a later analysis reported. Whole-study findings and limits: It was found in a later analysis that first-cohort TCR clusters tended to co-occur in the 120 validation repertoires. The study recorded fewer than 200 TCR beta chains that were cytomegalovirus-associated. Rare sequences made up most TCRs, while some public TCRs were found in many donors.

Measured with immunoSEQ multiplex PCR; TCRdb has only the in-frame clones, and not every one. The sample has just over 20,000 clones, about 97% seen once. The V end was cut by 0 bases, the J end by 0 bases, with 3 bases between. Germline CDR1 is SGDLS and CDR2 is YYNGEE. The CDR3 totals 14 residues. There are a few counts of this clone. Antigen specificity is unknown. The sequenced sample was PBMCs. V and J are TRBV9 and TRBJ1-4; D remains unclear. This clonotype originated in a man aged 25 to 45 in good health and CMV-seropositive. The CDR3 sequence is CASSVAATNEKLFF. In DNA form, the CDR3 reads TGTGCCAGCAGCGTAGCAGCAACTAATGAAAAACTGTTTTTT.